This record concerns one TCR beta chain sequence. Its antigen is unknown. The sample carries other DNA sequences with the same CDR3. The PCR ran on 60 Vbeta and 13 Jbeta primers. Sequenced by immunoSEQ multiplex PCR; TCRdb stores in-frame clones only, minus some. This table has about 180,000 clones, roughly 76% appearing once. The data stem from a study of cytomegalovirus exposure and HLA in healthy donors. Whole-study findings and limits: It was confirmed in vitro that three of the CMV-associated chains were specific for CMV antigens.

The source is a woman under 30 in good health and CMV-seropositive. Material: PBMCs.

In nucleotides, the CDR3 is TGTGCCAGCAGCGTAGGACAGGGATCTGGAAACACCATATATTTT. Translation: CASSVGQGSGNTIYF. The chain couples TRBV9 to TRBJ1-3; 7 positions match TRBD1. The V gene's germline CDR1 is SGDLS and CDR2 YYNGEE. Trimming cost V 0 bases and J 1 base; bases outside gene matches: 1. This CDR3 spans 15 amino acids.